This entry lists 29 T cell receptor beta chains sequenced from one sample in a study of Ad26.COV2.S vaccination and SARS-CoV-2 variants. TCRdb's table, derived via immunoSEQ multiplex PCR, lists solely in-frame clones and lacks some. In the table there are 430,000 or so clones, 85% to 90% of which are singletons. The treatment here: roughly 20 received Ad26.COV2.S at low or high dose, single or two shots; a few received placebo; per-sample allocation not given. At day 63 after the first vaccine or placebo injection, samples were drawn. Source: peripheral blood, taken in a trial of Ad26.COV2.S vaccine versus placebo. These receptors originate from a person between 18 and 65 years old who received the Ad26.COV2.S COVID-19 vaccine or a placebo.

This chain joins TRBV7-8 and TRBJ1-6; 8 nucleotides match TRBD1. This CDR3 contains 16 residues. CDR1 and CDR2 from the germline V gene are SGHVS and FQNEAQ. V dropped 3 bases and J dropped 7; count of bases not matched to a gene: 8. The CDR3, as DNA: TGTGCCAGCAGCTTGAACCGGACAGGGAAAAATTCACCCCTCCACTTT. It yields the protein CASSLNRTGKNSPLHF. The whole variable domain, remainder taken from reference TRBV7-8 and TRBJ1-6, is GAGVSQSPRYKVAKRGQDVALRCDPISGHVSLFWYQQALGQGPEFLTYFQNEAQLDKSGLPSDRFFAERPEGSVSTLKIQRTQQEDSAVYLCASSLNRTGKNSPLHFGNGTRLTVT.

The chain joins TRBV5-8 to TRBJ1-2; D is unresolved. Trimming removed 4 bases at V and 4 bases at J, with 11 bases between. Germline V gives CDR1 SGHTS, CDR2 YDEGEE. The CDR3 consists of 13 residues. The chain's CDR3 is CASSAGPGYGYTF. CDR3 bases: TGTGCCAGCAGCGCCGGACCGGGCTATGGCTACACCTTC.

This clone was seen once. The V and J genes are TRBV28 and TRBJ1-1; TRBD1 might be the D (6 bases). Looked up from germline, CDR1 is MDHEN and CDR2 is SYDVKM. This CDR3 comprises 12 residues. Trimming shortened V by 5 bases and J by 6 bases, and 10 bases separated the two germline ends. The CDR3 DNA follows: TGTGCCAGCAGTCCCTGGACAGCTGAAGCTTTCTTT. This gives the protein CASSPWTAEAFF. Full variable domain (remainder filled in from reference TRBV28 and TRBJ1-1): DVKVTQSSRYLVKRTGEKVFLECVQDMDHENMFWYRQDPGLGLRLIYFSYDVKMKEKGDIPEGYSVSREKKERFSLILESASTNQTSMYLCASSPWTAEAFFGQGTRLTVV.

The rearrangement links TRBV7-2 to TRBJ1-1, with TRBD1 matching over 7 bases. The CDR3 runs 13 residues. Germline V gene sequence: CDR1 SGHTA, CDR2 FQGNSA. Trimming cost V 5 bases and J 4 bases; bases outside gene matches: 4. The CDR3 here is CASSAAGGTEAFF. In DNA form, the CDR3 reads TGTGCCAGCAGCGCCGCAGGGGGCACTGAAGCTTTCTTT. Full variable domain (outside the CDR3, taken from reference TRBV7-2 and TRBJ1-1): GAGVSQSPSNKVTEKGKDVELRCDPISGHTALYWYRQSLGQGLEFLIYFQGNSAPDKSGLPSDRFSAERTGGSVSTLTIQRTQQEDSAVYLCASSAAGGTEAFFGQGTRLTVV.

This chain joins TRBV20-1 and TRBJ1-3, with D unclear. Trimming pared 3 bases from V and 8 bases from J, leaving 14 bases between. Germline CDR1 reads DFQATT; CDR2 reads SNEGSKA (reference sequence). The CDR3 is 13 residues long. The CDR3 loop is CSASRHGGDTIYF. The CDR3 DNA reads TGCAGTGCTAGTCGACACGGTGGGGACACCATATATTTT.

Concerning this clone: Distinct nucleotide sequences in the sample also encode this CDR3. The J gene is TRBJ2-3, the V gene TRBV20-1; no reliable D call. V dropped 6 bases and J dropped 4 bases, with 8 bases sitting between them. This CDR3 contains 11 residues. CDR1 is DFQATT, CDR2 SNEGSKA, per germline (reference sequence). CDR3 sequence reads: CSAYSPDTQYF. The CDR3 coding sequence is TGCAGTGCATATAGCCCAGATACGCAGTATTTT.

This chain links TRBV30 with TRBJ1-6; D not certain. This CDR3 has 16 amino acids. Trimming cost V 0 bases and J 0 bases, with 9 bases left between them. Germline V gene lookup returns CDR1 GTSNPN and CDR2 SVGIG (reference sequence). As DNA, the CDR3 is TGTGCCTGGAGTGTAAGAAAGAGCTCCTATAATTCACCCCTCCACTTT. Protein: CAWSVRKSSYNSPLHF.

The chain links TRBV18 to TRBJ1-2; D perhaps matches TRBD1 (5 bases). In germline, CDR1 is KGHSH, CDR2 LQKENI. This CDR3 is built from 13 residues. Trimming left V 5 bases short and J 3 bases short, with 10 bases between. The CDR3 coding sequence is TGTGCCAGCTCAGCAGGGAGGGACTATGGCTACACCTTC. This translates into CASSAGRDYGYTF.

The chain recombines TRBV6-5 with TRBJ2-7; D is possibly TRBD1 (6 bases). The V end was cut by 6 bases, the J end by 0 bases, with 15 bases between. Germline-derived CDR1 and CDR2 are MNHEY and SVGAGI. The CDR3 consists of 15 residues. The CDR3 protein is CASSPRDKSSYEQYV. CDR3 nucleotide sequence: TGTGCCAGCAGCCCCAGGGACAAGAGCTCCTACGAGCAGTACGTC.

This chain joins TRBV19 and TRBJ1-5; TRBD1 is a possible D gene (5 bases). Trimming pared 7 bases from V and 5 bases from J, leaving 9 bases between. Looked up from germline, CDR1 is LNHDA and CDR2 is SQIVND (reference sequence). The CDR3 has 12 amino acids. The CDR3 sequence is CASMGPHQPQHF. In DNA, the CDR3 is TGTGCCAGTATGGGGCCCCATCAGCCCCAGCATTTT.

CDR3 sequence: CASSLPPGTGSSGANVLTF. In nucleotides, the CDR3 is TGTGCCAGCAGCCTTCCCCCCGGGACAGGGAGCTCTGGGGCCAACGTCCTGACTTTC. The rearrangement uses TRBV3-1 (or the pseudogene TRBV3-2) and TRBJ2-6; the match to TRBD1 covers 9 bases. CDR1 and CDR2 from the germline V gene are LGHDT and YNNKEL (reference sequence). This CDR3 comprises 19 residues. J gave up 0 bases and V 4 bases, and 10 bases lay outside the gene matches.

V and J are TRBV7-2 and TRBJ2-7; D remains unclear. Germline V CDR1 and CDR2: SGHTA, FQGNSA. The CDR3 covers 13 residues. The ends were cut back, 2 bases at V and 9 bases at J, with 14 bases in the middle. The chain's CDR3 is CASSLNDLTRQYV. The CDR3, as DNA: TGTGCCAGCAGCTTAAATGATCTAACTCGGCAGTACGTC.

The chain carries TRBV29-1 and TRBJ1-2; TRBD1 matches 7 bases. The CDR3 runs 14 residues. Germline trimming cut 1 base from V and 5 bases from J; bases unmatched to any gene: 7. Germline V CDR1 and CDR2: SQVTM, ANQGSEA. CDR3 residues: CSVEGQGEVYGYTF. CDR3 DNA sequence: TGCAGCGTTGAAGGACAGGGTGAGGTTTATGGCTACACCTTC.

The chain carries TRBV28 and TRBJ1-3, with D tentatively TRBD1 (5 bases). The CDR3 has 16 amino acids. Per germline, CDR1 MDHEN and CDR2 SYDVKM. Trimming removed 1 base from V and 0 bases from J, with 10 bases in between. Here the CDR3 reads CASSLLPTVSGNTIYF. The DNA for the CDR3 is TGTGCCAGCAGTTTATTACCGACAGTCTCTGGAAACACCATATATTTT. Full variable domain (remainder filled in from reference TRBV28 and TRBJ1-3): DVKVTQSSRYLVKRTGEKVFLECVQDMDHENMFWYRQDPGLGLRLIYFSYDVKMKEKGDIPEGYSVSREKKERFSLILESASTNQTSMYLCASSLLPTVSGNTIYFGEGSWLTVV.

The chain employs TRBV5-6 and TRBJ2-5; the match to TRBD2 covers 10 bases. This CDR3 has 15 amino acids. With V trimmed by 3 bases and J by 0 bases, 2 bases remained unmatched. CDR1 SGHDT and CDR2 YYEEEE come from the germline V gene. Here the CDR3 DNA reads TGTGCCAGCAGCTCGACTAGCGGGTACCAAGAGACCCAGTACTTC. Translated: CASSSTSGYQETQYF.

The rearrangement joins TRBV18 to TRBJ2-4; tentative D call: TRBD1 (6 bases). The V and J ends lost 3 bases and 7 bases respectively, with 16 bases between them. CDR1 and CDR2 from the germline V gene are KGHSH and LQKENI. CDR3 length: 15 amino acids. In DNA, the CDR3 is TGTGCCAGCTCACCTACTTGGGGGCAGGGCAACATTCAGTACTTC. It is translated as CASSPTWGQGNIQYF. Full variable domain (missing parts from reference TRBV18 and TRBJ2-4): NAGVMQNPRHLVRRRGQEARLRCSPMKGHSHVYWYRQLPEEGLKFMVYLQKENIIDESGMPKERFSAEFPKEGPSILRIQQVVRGDSAAYFCASSPTWGQGNIQYFGAGTRLSVL.

This chain connects TRBV4-1 to TRBJ2-6; 7 bases agree with TRBD1. The V gene's germline CDR1 is MGHRA and CDR2 YSYEKL. J lost 1 base, V lost 4 bases, and 10 bases had no gene match. This CDR3 is built from 18 residues. Here the CDR3 reads CASSPLLRQGSGANVLTF. The CDR3 nucleotides are TGCGCCAGCAGCCCGCTCCTTCGACAGGGATCTGGGGCCAACGTCCTGACTTTC.

The CDR3 DNA sequence: TGTGCCAGCAAACCATGGGGGACAGGCCGTGAAAAACTGTTTTTT. The encoded protein is CASKPWGTGREKLFF. The rearrangement uses TRBV2 and TRBJ1-4; TRBD1 aligns across 8 bases. The CDR3 extends over 15 amino acids. Trimming took 7 bases from V and 7 from J; bases not matched to a gene: 11. Germline CDR1 reads SNHLY; CDR2 reads FYNNEI. Full variable domain (outside the CDR3, taken from reference TRBV2 and TRBJ1-4): EPEVTQTPSHQVTQMGQEVILRCVPISNHLYFYWYRQILGQKVEFLVSFYNNEISEKSEIFDDQFSVERPDGSNFTLKIRSTKLEDSAMYFCASKPWGTGREKLFFGSGTQLSVL.

The chain has TRBV4-2 and TRBJ1-2; D remains unclear. V was pared by 4 bases and J by 7 bases, with 10 bases between. The CDR3 runs 12 residues. Germline CDR1 and CDR2: LGHNA and YNFKEQ. DNA for the CDR3: TGTGCCAGCAGCCCCAACAAGGCTGGCTACACCTTC. Protein product: CASSPNKAGYTF.

CDR3 DNA: TGTGCCAGCAGCCGGGGGCCTGCTGGGGCCAACGTCCTGACTTTC. Amino acids: CASSRGPAGANVLTF. The chain links TRBV27 to TRBJ2-6; D is possibly TRBD1 or TRBD2 (6 bases each). Looked up from germline, CDR1 is MNHEY and CDR2 is SMNVEV (reference sequence). CDR3 size: 15 residues. With 6 bases removed from V and 2 bases from J, the gap between germline ends came to 11 bases.

The chain employs TRBV2 and TRBJ2-7; D gene uncertain. Per germline, CDR1 SNHLY and CDR2 FYNNEI. The CDR3 is made up of 14 amino acids. The V end lost 0 bases, the J end lost 2 bases, and 8 bases lay between the germline ends. The CDR3 DNA reads TGTGCCAGCAGTGAAGCAGGTGACGCCTACGAGCAGTACTTC. Protein: CASSEAGDAYEQYF. The whole variable domain, filled in from reference TRBV2 and TRBJ2-7, reads EPEVTQTPSHQVTQMGQEVILRCVPISNHLYFYWYRQILGQKVEFLVSFYNNEISEKSEIFDDQFSVERPDGSNFTLKIRSTKLEDSAMYFCASSEAGDAYEQYFGPGTRLTVT.

V is TRBV7-2 and J is TRBJ2-1, with TRBD1 identical over 9 bases. The CDR3 is 15 amino acids. The ends lost 3 bases at V and 3 bases at J; junction bases unmatched: 3. CDR1 SGHTA and CDR2 FQGNSA come from the germline V gene. DNA of the CDR3: TGTGCCAGCAGCTTCACAGGGGGCGTCTACAATGAGCAGTTCTTC. This codes for CASSFTGGVYNEQFF.

The genes are TRBV7-9 and TRBJ1-2, with D maybe TRBD1 (5 bases). CDR3 length: 12 residues. Germline lookup yields CDR1 SEHNR and CDR2 FQNEAQ (reference sequence). The V end lost 3 bases, the J end lost 7 bases, and 9 bases lay between the germline ends. CDR3 bases: TGTGCCAGCAGCTTCCCAGGGAGTGGCTACACCTTC. Encoded protein: CASSFPGSGYTF.

The table lists this clone with many counts. The CDR3 here is CASARGSTDTQYF. CDR3 DNA: TGTGCCAGCGCTCGGGGGAGCACAGATACGCAGTATTTT. The V call is TRBV6-4, the J call TRBJ2-3; tentatively, D is TRBD2 (6 bases). CDR1 is MRHNA, CDR2 SNTAGT, per germline. V lost 8 bases and J 0 bases, leaving 9 bases between the germline ends. The CDR3 sequence is 13 residues long.

The count of this clone is one. The chain is built from TRBV5-4 and TRBJ1-3; possible D gene TRBD1, 5 bases. V lost 3 bases to trimming and J lost 2 bases, with 12 bases between them. The CDR3 runs 15 residues. Germline CDR1 and CDR2: SGHNT and YYREEE (reference sequence). The CDR3 spells CASSSRGTPGNTIYF. The CDR3 region has the DNA TGTGCCAGCAGCTCCCGCGGGACTCCTGGAAACACCATATATTTT.

The chain joins TRBV5-1 to TRBJ2-1, with 10 bases aligning to TRBD2. With V trimmed by 4 bases and J by 6 bases, 13 bases remained unmatched. This CDR3 has 17 residues. Germline CDR1 is SGHRS and CDR2 is YFSETQ. CDR3 DNA sequence: TGCGCCAGCAGCAAAGGACTAGCGGCGACGAACTCCAATGAGCAGTTCTTC. Translating it yields CASSKGLAATNSNEQFF.

The chain combines TRBV7-2 with TRBJ2-4; 7 bases are a match to TRBD2. V was clipped by 1 base and J by 6 bases; unmatched bases: 3. The germline V gene has CDR1 SGHTA and CDR2 FQGNSA. The CDR3 has 14 residues. The CDR3 DNA reads as TGTGCCAGCAGCTTAGGAGGGAGGGGAAACATTCAGTACTTC. Encoded protein: CASSLGGRGNIQYF.

The chain employs TRBV3-1 (or the pseudogene TRBV3-2) and TRBJ1-5; unclear D gene. In germline, CDR1 is LGHDT, CDR2 YNNKEL (reference sequence). CDR3 size: 15 residues. V lost 1 base and J lost 4, with 11 bases in between. CDR3 amino acids: CASSQGSALNQPQHF. As DNA, the CDR3 is TGTGCCAGCAGCCAAGGATCGGCACTAAATCAGCCCCAGCATTTT.

The count of this clone is one. The rearrangement links TRBV5-4 to TRBJ2-7; tentatively, D is TRBD1 (6 bases). CDR1 is SGHNT and CDR2 is YYREEE in the germline V gene (reference sequence). There are 16 residues in the CDR3. The V and J ends lost 2 bases and 7 bases respectively, with 22 bases between them. DNA for the CDR3: TGTGCCAGCAGCTTTGGCCGGGACATGACGGGTCGGGAGCAGTACTTC. Translating gives CASSFGRDMTGREQYF.